The 8 T cell receptor beta chains listed next were all sequenced from one sample in a study of T cell clones after liver transplantation. Using immunoSEQ multiplex PCR, the repertoire was profiled, and TCRdb retains in-frame clones only, with some absent. The sample yields about 11,000 clones, 70% to 75% seen once. The sequenced sample was CD4+ T cells from blood, obtained 32 months after liver transplant. The receptors here all came from a human patient who received a liver transplant. Part of the T cells may come from the graft donor.

J is TRBJ2-2 and V is TRBV30, with D hard to call. Trimming took 5 bases from V and 0 from J, leaving 13 bases between them. The CDR3 consists of 15 residues. Germline CDR1 GTSNPN, CDR2 SVGIG (reference sequence). CDR3 DNA: TGTGCCTGGGCCCCAAACCTGGCGAACACCGGGGAGCTGTTTTTT. It codes for CAWAPNLANTGELFF.

The rearrangement links TRBV7-2 to TRBJ2-2; 11 bases line up with TRBD1. The CDR3 totals 15 residues. V was clipped by 5 bases and J by 5 bases; unmatched bases: 4. Germline values: CDR1 SGHTA, CDR2 FQGNSA. CDR3 nucleotides: TGTGCCAGCAGCGTCGGGACAGGGGGGACCGGGGAGCTGTTTTTT. Translation: CASSVGTGGTGELFF. The complete variable domain, with remaining parts taken from reference TRBV7-2 and TRBJ2-2, reads GAGVSQSPSNKVTEKGKDVELRCDPISGHTALYWYRQSLGQGLEFLIYFQGNSAPDKSGLPSDRFSAERTGGSVSTLTIQRTQQEDSAVYLCASSVGTGGTGELFFGEGSRLTVL.

The V call is TRBV27, the J call TRBJ2-5; the D gene is possibly TRBD2 (6 bases). CDR3 length: 15 amino acids. Trimming stripped 5 bases from V and 4 bases from J, with 17 bases between. From germline, CDR1 is MNHEY and CDR2 SMNVEV (reference sequence). CDR3: CASSPLNGGRETQYF. For the CDR3, the DNA is TGTGCCAGCAGTCCCCTCAACGGGGGAAGAGAGACCCAGTACTTC.

This clone has just a few counts. The chain combines TRBV29-1 with TRBJ2-1; TRBD2 matches at 8 bases. The length of the CDR3 is 15 residues. The ends lost 4 bases at V and 8 bases at J; junction bases unmatched: 13. The germline gives CDR1 SQVTM, CDR2 ANQGSEA. The CDR3: CSVVDRRTSSDEQFF. CDR3 DNA sequence: TGCAGCGTTGTTGACCGTCGGACTAGCAGCGATGAGCAGTTCTTC.

This chain joins TRBV23-1 and TRBJ2-7; 8 bases match TRBD1. TRBV23-1 has ORF status, its function being uncertain. This CDR3 comprises 13 residues. With 7 bases clipped from V and 2 bases from J, the junction kept 4 bases outside the gene matches. The CDR3 DNA is TGCGCCAGCATCCAGGGGGCCCCCTACGAGCAGTACGTC. Encoded protein: CASIQGAPYEQYV.

The sample holds a few counts of this clone. The chain employs TRBV19 and TRBJ1-5, with D possibly TRBD1 on 5 matching bases. The CDR3 consists of 14 residues. V was shortened by 3 bases and J by 2 bases, with 8 bases between the two germline ends. Per germline, CDR1 LNHDA and CDR2 SQIVND (reference sequence). The CDR3 nucleotides read TGTGCCAGTAGTATCGCGGGGGGCAATCAGCCCCAGCATTTT. It is translated as CASSIAGGNQPQHF.

The chain has TRBV10-2 and TRBJ2-5; possibly TRBD2 for D (7 bases). CDR3 length: 14 residues. Trimming cost V 10 bases and J 1 base, with 16 bases left between them. From germline, CDR1 is WSHSY and CDR2 SAAADI. As DNA, the CDR3 is TGCGCCATAGGGGGGGCGTCCTTCCAAGAGACCCAGTACTTC. This translates into CAIGGASFQETQYF.

The rearrangement uses TRBV27 and TRBJ2-5; D unclear. Looked up from germline, CDR1 is MNHEY and CDR2 is SMNVEV (reference sequence). V lost 2 bases, J lost 4 bases, and 11 bases lay in between. CDR3 size: 14 residues. The CDR3 here is CASSLVFGGETQYF. The CDR3 nucleotides are TGTGCCAGCAGTTTAGTATTCGGTGGAGAGACCCAGTACTTC.